This T cell receptor (beta chain) comes out of a study of vaccination and CD4 T cells after COVID-19. Points from the study as a whole: In median terms, SARS-CoV-2-reactive clonotypes went from about 20 to 38, a nonsignificant rise.

Treatment: approximately 9-day PBMC culture with coronavirus spike peptide pools or control peptides (ViraFEST assay). ViraFEST expanded antigen-specific T cells with peptide pools, then sequenced TCRs. Sequenced with the Oncomine TCR Beta short-read assay was DNA taken from cultured CD4+ T cells. MiXCR was run by TCRdb on the PCR reads, yielding one entry per CDR3 protein. The sample includes 10,000 to 15,000 distinct CDR3 sequences, around four fifths of them seen just once. A remark on this clonotype: Antigen specificity is unknown.

Germline V lookup: CDR1 LNHDA, CDR2 SQIVND (reference sequence). The CDR3 is made up of 13 amino acids. With V trimmed by 7 bases and J by 9 bases, 6 bases remained unmatched. The TCR sequence derives from a human donor who received a COVID-19 vaccine. The gene calls are TRBV19 and TRBJ1-6; 7 bases align to TRBD1. Sequenced material: CD4+ T cells from blood, cultured in vitro, taken after SARS-CoV-2 vaccination. CDR3 sequence reads: CASTSGGGSPLHF. The DNA for the CDR3 is TGTGCCAGTACATCAGGGGGGGGTTCACCCCTCCACTTT.